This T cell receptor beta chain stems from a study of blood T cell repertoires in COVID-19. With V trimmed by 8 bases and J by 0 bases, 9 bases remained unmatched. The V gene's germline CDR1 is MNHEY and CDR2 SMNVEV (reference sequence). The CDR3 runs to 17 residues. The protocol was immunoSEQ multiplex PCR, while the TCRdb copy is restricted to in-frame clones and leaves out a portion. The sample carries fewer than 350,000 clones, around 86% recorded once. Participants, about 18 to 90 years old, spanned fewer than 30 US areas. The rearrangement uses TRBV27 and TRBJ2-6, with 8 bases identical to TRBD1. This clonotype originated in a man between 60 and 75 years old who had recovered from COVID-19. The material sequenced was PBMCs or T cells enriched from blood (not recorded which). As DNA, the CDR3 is TGTGCCAGCCGGGACAGGTCCCTTTACTCTGGGGCCAACGTCCTGACTTTC. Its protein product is CASRDRSLYSGANVLTF.